This is a list of T cell receptor beta chains from one sample in a study of cytomegalovirus exposure and HLA in healthy donors. TCRdb's table, derived via immunoSEQ multiplex PCR, lists solely in-frame clones and lacks some. The table shows about 62,000 clones, with approximately 75% occurring only once. Sequencing was carried out using PBMCs. These TCRs come from a woman aged 30 to 39 in good health and CMV-seronegative. Each CDR3 is given with its conserved first and last residue. The D gene is left open where the match is weak. Clone size, where shown, is once, few, many, or a class for clones that have expanded.

j_call clone_size v_call d_call cdr3_nt cdr3_aa
TRBJ2-2 . TRBV7-6 . TGTGCCAGCAGCTGGAAAGCGGGTAACACCGGGGAGCTGTTTTTT CASSWKAGNTGELFF
TRBJ2-3 once TRBV4-1 TRBD2 TGCGCCAGCAGCCAGGGGTTGGCGGGAGTCATTGATACGCAGTATTTT CASSQGLAGVIDTQYF
TRBJ2-2 . TRBV11-2 . TGTGCCAGCAGCCCCGGGACACCGAACACCGGGGAGCTGTTTTTT CASSPGTPNTGELFF
TRBJ1-1 . TRBV7-2 TRBD1 TGTGCCAGCAGCTTAGGGGGGACAGGGGGGGTAGCTTTCTTT CASSLGGTGGVAFF
TRBJ2-2 . TRBV7-2 TRBD2 TGTGCCACCCGGTGGGCTAGCGGGACGAACACCGGGGAGCTGTTTTTT CATRWASGTNTGELFF
TRBJ2-5 . TRBV10-2 TRBD2 TGCGCCAGCAGTCCCTCTCTAGCGGGGGTCCAAGAGACCCAGTACTTC CASSPSLAGVQETQYF
TRBJ2-3 . TRBV10-1 TRBD2 TGCGCCAGCAGTTGGGACGGGACTAGCGGGAGGCCCACGAGCACAGATACGCAGTATTTT CASSWDGTSGRPTSTDTQYF
TRBJ2-2 . TRBV28 TRBD2 TGTGCCAGCAGCCAAGGACTAGCGGGAGCGAACACCGGGGAGCTGTTTTTT CASSQGLAGANTGELFF
TRBJ2-3 . TRBV28 . TGTGCCAGCAGTAGCGCGCGAAGTTTTAGCACAGATACGCAGTATTTT CASSSARSFSTDTQYF
TRBJ2-1 . TRBV28 . TGTGCCGTCTCGTATGGGGCTGAGCAGTTCTTC CAVSYGAEQFF
TRBJ2-5 . TRBV28 . TGTGCCAGCAGTTCGAACCTAGGTTTAGAGACCCAGTACTTC CASSSNLGLETQYF
TRBJ2-2 . TRBV5-4 . TGTGCCAGCAGCTGGGGGGGACAGGACACCGGGGAGCTGTTTTTT CASSWGGQDTGELFF
TRBJ2-5 . TRBV11-3 TRBD2 TGTGCCAGCAGCACTAGCGGGAGGGAGACCCAGTACTTC CASSTSGRETQYF
TRBJ2-3 few TRBV4-3 TRBD2 TGCGCCAGCAGCCAAGACGGGAGGGCCAGCGCAGATACGCAGTATTTT CASSQDGRASADTQYF
TRBJ1-2 . TRBV6-1 TRBD1 TGTGCCAGCAGTGTCAACAGGGGGCTTAACTATGGCTACACCTTC CASSVNRGLNYGYTF
TRBJ2-7 . TRBV30 TRBD1 TGTGCCTGGGACAGGGAAGGCTACTTCTACGAGCAGTACTTC CAWDREGYFYEQYF
TRBJ1-1 . TRBV30 . TGTGCCTGGACTGGACAGTTGAACACTGAAGCTTTCTTT CAWTGQLNTEAFF
TRBJ2-1 few TRBV10-1 TRBD2 TGCGCCAGCAGTGCTAGCGGGAGGCTCTACAATGAGCAGTTCTTC CASSASGRLYNEQFF
TRBJ1-4 . TRBV6-5 . TGTGCCAGCAGCCTCAGACAGGCCCAAGAAAAACTGTTTTTT CASSLRQAQEKLFF
TRBJ2-7 few TRBV5-1 . TGCGCCAGCAGCTTGGGTCCGGTGGGGCCCTACGAGCAGTACTTC CASSLGPVGPYEQYF
TRBJ1-5 . TRBV19 TRBD1 TGTGCCAGTAGATACGGACAGGGAAACAATCAGCCCCAGCATTTT CASRYGQGNNQPQHF
TRBJ2-5 . TRBV7-7 TRBD1 TGTGCTAGCAGCTCCCACAGGGGGCTTGAAGAGGCCCAGTACTTC CASSSHRGLEEAQYF
TRBJ2-7 . TRBV7-9 . TGTTCCAGCAGCTTAGGGACTCACTCCGTAGACGAGCAGTACTTC CSSSLGTHSVDEQYF
TRBJ2-2 . TRBV9 TRBD1 TGTGCCAGCAGCCCGACGGACAGGGCATACCCCACCGGGGAGCTGTTTTTT CASSPTDRAYPTGELFF
TRBJ2-3 . TRBV19 . TGTGCCAGTAGTATAGGGCAGGGATGGGACACAGATACGCAGTATTTT CASSIGQGWDTDTQYF
TRBJ2-7 . TRBV27 . TGTGCCAGCAGTTTACGGTTCTCCTACGAGCAGTACTTC CASSLRFSYEQYF
TRBJ1-2 . TRBV7-2 TRBD1 TGTGCCAGCAGCTTAGCGGTTACAGGGGAGCGGTTGGGCTACACCTTC CASSLAVTGERLGYTF
TRBJ2-5 . TRBV7-9 . TGTGCCAGCAGCTCAGGACTAGGGGGAGAGACCCAGTACTTC CASSSGLGGETQYF
TRBJ1-5 . TRBV18 . TGTGCCAGCTCACCTGCGGGGGATCAGCCCCAGCATTTT CASSPAGDQPQHF
TRBJ2-7 . TRBV4-1 TRBD1 TGCGCCAGCAGCCAGCGGGACAGGGGTACCTACGAGCAGTACTTC CASSQRDRGTYEQYF
TRBJ2-1 once TRBV4-2 TRBD2 TGTGCCAGCAGCCAAGATAACAGCGGGAGGACGTATGAGCAGTTCTTC CASSQDNSGRTYEQFF
TRBJ2-2 . TRBV19 TRBD2 TGTGCCAGTAGTCCCTTTCTCAAGCGGGAGTGGGACGGGGAGCTGTTTTTT CASSPFLKREWDGELFF
TRBJ2-3 . TRBV9 . TGTGCCAGCAGCCTTGATAGAGATACGCAGTATTTT CASSLDRDTQYF
TRBJ1-6 . TRBV13 . TGTGCCAGCAGCTTAGGGGACAGAGCCCTCCCCCTCCACTTT CASSLGDRALPLHF
TRBJ1-1 . TRBV4-1 TRBD1 TGCGCCAGCAGCAAAAGACAGGGATACACTGAAGCTTTCTTT CASSKRQGYTEAFF
TRBJ2-1 . TRBV27 . TGTGCCAGCAGTTTGCTCAACGGCGGGAACTACTACAATGAGCAGTTCTTC CASSLLNGGNYYNEQFF
TRBJ1-2 . TRBV4-3 TRBD1 TGCGCCAGCAGCGGAGAGGACAGGGGTGGGACTAACTATGGCTACACCTTC CASSGEDRGGTNYGYTF
TRBJ1-2 few TRBV6-5 . TGTGCCAGCAGGTCTACAGGGTTTCGGGGCTACACCTTC CASRSTGFRGYTF
TRBJ1-1 . TRBV18 . TGTGCCAGCTCACCTATCCAGGGGTCTTCGAACACTGAAGCTTTCTTT CASSPIQGSSNTEAFF
TRBJ1-3 . TRBV5-1 . TGCGCCAGCAGCGCAACACCGGGACAAAGCTCTGGAAACACCATATATTTT CASSATPGQSSGNTIYF